These 19 T cell receptor beta chains came from one sample sequenced in a study of shared clonotypes between healthy human individuals. Repertoires were generated with immunoSEQ multiplex PCR, while TCRdb's copy carries only in-frame clones and drops some. The sample includes about 2.2 million clones, 90% to 95% of them seen just once. As defined, naive CD8 cells were CD45RO-negative and positively selected for CCR7, with terminally differentiated effector memory CD45RA+ cells excluded. Specimen: naive CD8+ T cells from PBMCs. The receptors shown here come from a man younger than 30 in good health. Some clones in this sample may be carry-over from other donors' samples.

The chain couples TRBV28 to TRBJ2-2, with 10 bases that match TRBD1. This CDR3 is 13 amino acids long. After removal of 11 bases from V and 3 bases from J, the junction contained 3 bases not matched to a gene. The germline CDR1 and CDR2 sequences are MDHEN and SYDVKM. CDR3 in DNA: TGTGCCCTAGGACAGGGGGACACCGGGGAGCTGTTTTTT. As protein: CALGQGDTGELFF.

The rearrangement uses TRBV28 and TRBJ2-7; 8 bases map to TRBD1. Germline lookup yields CDR1 MDHEN and CDR2 SYDVKM. This CDR3 comprises 17 residues. The junction had 10 bases not matched to a gene; V was cut back by 2 bases and J by 1 base. Here the CDR3 reads CASSLMRAGTGSYEQYF. The CDR3 DNA follows: TGTGCCAGCAGTTTAATGCGGGCCGGGACAGGTTCCTACGAGCAGTACTTC.

The chain couples TRBV9 to TRBJ2-1; D unclear. The CDR3 runs 12 residues. In germline, CDR1 is SGDLS, CDR2 YYNGEE. The V and J ends lost 1 base and 8 bases respectively, with 7 bases between them. The CDR3: CASSVRPDEQFF. In DNA, the CDR3 is TGTGCCAGCAGCGTACGTCCGGATGAGCAGTTCTTC.

In regard to this clone: This same CDR3 is encoded by further DNA sequences in the sample. The chain links TRBV19 to TRBJ2-1; D gene ambiguous. This CDR3 contains 13 residues. CDR1 is LNHDA, CDR2 SQIVND, per germline (reference sequence). The V gene lost 5 bases and the J gene lost 1 base, with 6 bases spanning the gap. DNA for the CDR3: TGTGCCAGTAGTTATGGTTCCTACAATGAGCAGTTCTTC. Translating it yields CASSYGSYNEQFF.

The V gene is TRBV29-1, the J gene TRBJ2-5; D call uncertain. CDR1 and CDR2 (germline): SQVTM, ANQGSEA. The V end lost 7 bases, the J end lost 5 bases, and 14 bases lay between the germline ends. The CDR3 contains 12 residues. The CDR3 spells CSGLTKLETQYF. DNA for the CDR3: TGCAGCGGCCTTACCAAGCTGGAGACCCAGTACTTC.

The V and J genes are TRBV7-7 and TRBJ2-1; 7 positions agree with TRBD1. Looked up from germline, CDR1 is SSHAT and CDR2 is FNYEAQ (reference sequence). The CDR3 spans 17 residues. Unmatched junction bases numbered 11, after V lost 5 bases and J lost 1 base. The CDR3 region is CASSLGTAPTSYNEQFF. The CDR3 nucleotides are TGTGCCAGCAGCCTCGGGACAGCACCTACTTCCTACAATGAGCAGTTCTTC.

V gene TRBV27 combines with J gene TRBJ1-1; TRBD1 is a possible D gene (6 bases). Trimming left V 2 bases short and J 7 bases short, with 17 bases between. CDR3 length equals 15 residues. Germline V gene sequence: CDR1 MNHEY, CDR2 SMNVEV (reference sequence). The CDR3 is CASSLRDGRGGEAFF. CDR3 bases: TGTGCCAGCAGTTTACGGGACGGTAGGGGGGGTGAAGCTTTCTTT.

J is TRBJ1-1 and V is TRBV15; D ambiguous. Per the germline V gene, CDR1 is LNHNV and CDR2 is YYDKDF (reference sequence). V gave up 0 bases and J gave up 0 bases, with 14 bases separating them. This CDR3 has 17 residues. The CDR3, as DNA: TGTGCCACCAGCAGAGAGGCCGAGGGAACAATGAACACTGAAGCTTTCTTT. This sequence encodes CATSREAEGTMNTEAFF.

The gene calls are TRBV9 and TRBJ1-3, with 8 bases lining up with TRBD1. This CDR3 comprises 16 residues. The J segment lost 3 bases and the V segment lost 4 bases, leaving 9 bases of the junction unmatched. Germline assignment: CDR1 SGDLS and CDR2 YYNGEE. CDR3: CASSIRTGPFGNTIYF. The DNA for the CDR3 is TGTGCCAGCAGCATTCGGACAGGGCCTTTTGGAAACACCATATATTTT.

The genes are TRBV9 and TRBJ2-7; no reliable D call. Germline assignment: CDR1 SGDLS and CDR2 YYNGEE. CDR3 length: 13 amino acids. V lost 4 bases, J lost 2 bases, and 10 bases lay in between. The CDR3 spells CASSPEVPYEQYF. The CDR3 DNA is TGTGCCAGCAGCCCAGAAGTCCCCTACGAGCAGTACTTC.

This clone was recorded only once. This chain links TRBV13 with TRBJ2-2; D tentatively fits TRBD1 or TRBD2 (6 bases each). Trimming took off 6 bases at V and 6 bases at J, with 20 bases between the two ends. From germline, CDR1 is PRHDT and CDR2 FYEKMQ (reference sequence). The CDR3 runs to 16 residues. CDR3 sequence reads: CASRGAGSGRPGELFF. For the CDR3, the DNA is TGTGCCAGCAGGGGGGCGGGGTCAGGGCGCCCCGGGGAGCTGTTTTTT.

J is TRBJ2-3 and V is TRBV29-1; weak D call: TRBD2 (5 bases). The germline V gene has CDR1 SQVTM and CDR2 ANQGSEA. V was trimmed by 3 bases and J by 4 bases, leaving 8 bases between them. This CDR3 region has 12 residues. The CDR3 protein is CSVETIPDTQYF. The CDR3 region has the DNA TGCAGCGTTGAGACTATCCCAGATACGCAGTATTTT.

This chain joins TRBV7-3 and TRBJ2-5; no clear D gene. The ends were cut back, 5 bases at V and 4 bases at J, with 17 bases in the middle. Germline loops: CDR1 SGHTA, CDR2 FQGTGA. CDR3 length equals 15 residues. The CDR3 nucleotides read TGTGCCAGCAGCCCTTGGGGTGGGTCCCCAGAGACCCAGTACTTC. It translates to CASSPWGGSPETQYF.

The chain recombines TRBV30 with TRBJ2-3, with 10 nucleotides matching TRBD1. This CDR3 has 18 residues. Trimming cost V 1 base and J 3 bases; bases outside gene matches: 13. Germline V gene data show CDR1 as GTSNPN and CDR2 as SVGIG (reference sequence). CDR3 sequence reads: CAWSAQPWGQGLTDTQYF. DNA for the CDR3: TGTGCCTGGAGTGCCCAGCCGTGGGGACAGGGGCTGACAGATACGCAGTATTTT.

To note about this clone: The same CDR3 can be traced to other DNA sequences in this sample. The chain uses TRBV6-5 and TRBJ1-2, with a possible D match to TRBD1 (5 bases). V was trimmed by 2 bases and J by 5 bases, leaving 12 bases between them. The CDR3 runs 14 residues. Germline-derived CDR1 and CDR2 are MNHEY and SVGAGI. The CDR3 loop reads CASSYGTGSYGYTF. The CDR3 coding sequence is TGTGCCAGCAGTTACGGGACCGGTTCTTATGGCTACACCTTC.

The V gene is TRBV11-2, the J gene TRBJ2-3; 9 bases align to TRBD1. The CDR3 consists of 17 residues. With 5 bases clipped from V and 6 bases from J, the junction kept 15 bases outside the gene matches. Per the germline V gene, CDR1 is SGHAT and CDR2 is FQNNGV. The DNA of the CDR3 is TGTGCCAGCAGCCGAACCACCGGGACAGGGAGTTTTGATACGCAGTATTTT. It is translated as CASSRTTGTGSFDTQYF. Full variable domain (remainder filled in from reference TRBV11-2 and TRBJ2-3): EAGVAQSPRYKIIEKRQSVAFWCNPISGHATLYWYQQILGQGPKLLIQFQNNGVVDDSQLPKDRFSAERLKGVDSTLKIQPAKLEDSAVYLCASSRTTGTGSFDTQYFGPGTRLTVL.

V usage is TRBV4-3 and J usage is TRBJ2-1, with D tentatively TRBD2 (5 bases). This CDR3 is 16 amino acids long. Per the germline V gene, CDR1 is LGHNA and CDR2 is YSLEER. The V end was cut by 0 bases, the J end by 3 bases, with 12 bases between. For the CDR3, the DNA is TGCGCCAGCAGCCAAGATTGGCGGGCCCTCTACAATGAGCAGTTCTTC. Protein sequence: CASSQDWRALYNEQFF.

The chain combines TRBV5-1 with TRBJ2-1; D gene ambiguous. Deletions cut 1 base from V and 9 bases from J, with 5 bases between. The CDR3 is 11 residues long. CDR1 SGHRS and CDR2 YFSETQ come from the germline V gene. The CDR3 DNA reads TGCGCCAGCAGCTTGTCTACTGAGCAGTTCTTC. Translating it yields CASSLSTEQFF. The full variable domain, in which reference TRBV5-1 and TRBJ2-1 provide the parts outside the CDR3, is KAGVTQTPRYLIKTRGQQVTLSCSPISGHRSVSWYQQTPGQGLQFLFEYFSETQRNKGNFPGRFSGRQFSNSRSEMNVSTLELGDSALYLCASSLSTEQFFGPGTRLTVL.

The chain has TRBV2 and TRBJ2-1; D is uncertain. Germline V gene sequence: CDR1 SNHLY, CDR2 FYNNEI. Trimming shortened V by 2 bases and J by 0 bases, and 11 bases separated the two germline ends. This CDR3 region has 16 residues. The CDR3: CASSEKNVYSYNEQFF. CDR3 nucleotide sequence: TGTGCCAGCAGTGAAAAAAACGTTTACTCCTACAATGAGCAGTTCTTC.